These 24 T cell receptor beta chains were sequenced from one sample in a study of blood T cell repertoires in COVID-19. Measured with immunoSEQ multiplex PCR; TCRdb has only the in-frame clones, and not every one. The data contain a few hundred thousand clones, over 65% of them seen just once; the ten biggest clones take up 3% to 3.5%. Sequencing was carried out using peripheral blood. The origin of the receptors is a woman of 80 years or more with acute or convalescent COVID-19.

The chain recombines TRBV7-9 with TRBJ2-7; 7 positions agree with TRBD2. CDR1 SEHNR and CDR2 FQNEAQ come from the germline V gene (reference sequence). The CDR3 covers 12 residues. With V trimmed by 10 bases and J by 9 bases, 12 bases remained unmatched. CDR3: CATAAGDSGQYF. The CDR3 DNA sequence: TGTGCCACCGCGGCGGGGGACTCGGGGCAGTACTTC.

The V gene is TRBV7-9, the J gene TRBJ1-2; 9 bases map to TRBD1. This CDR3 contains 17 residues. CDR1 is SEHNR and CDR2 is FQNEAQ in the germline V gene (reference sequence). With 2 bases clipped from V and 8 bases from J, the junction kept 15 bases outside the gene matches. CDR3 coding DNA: TGTGCCAGCAGCTTAAGCGCTGGGACAGGGAGGTTTCGGGGCTACACCTTC. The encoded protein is CASSLSAGTGRFRGYTF.

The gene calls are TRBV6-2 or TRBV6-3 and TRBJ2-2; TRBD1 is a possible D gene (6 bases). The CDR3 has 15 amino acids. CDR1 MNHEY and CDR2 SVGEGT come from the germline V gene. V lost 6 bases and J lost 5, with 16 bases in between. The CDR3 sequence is CASSPRGKGTGELFF. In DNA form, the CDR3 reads TGTGCCAGCAGCCCGAGGGGGAAGGGAACCGGGGAGCTGTTTTTT.

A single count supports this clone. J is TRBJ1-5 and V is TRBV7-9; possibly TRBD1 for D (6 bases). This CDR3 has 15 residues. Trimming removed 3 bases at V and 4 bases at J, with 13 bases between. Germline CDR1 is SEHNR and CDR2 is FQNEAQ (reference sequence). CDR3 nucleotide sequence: TGTGCCAGCAGCTTCAGTACAGGGACGAATCAGCCCCAGCATTTT. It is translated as CASSFSTGTNQPQHF.

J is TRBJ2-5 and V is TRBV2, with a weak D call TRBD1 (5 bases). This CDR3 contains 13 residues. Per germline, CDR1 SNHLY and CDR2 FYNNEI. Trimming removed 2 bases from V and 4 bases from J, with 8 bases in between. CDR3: CASSEIRAETQYF. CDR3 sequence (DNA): TGTGCCAGCAGTGAAATCAGGGCAGAGACCCAGTACTTC. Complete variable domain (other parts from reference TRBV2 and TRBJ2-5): EPEVTQTPSHQVTQMGQEVILRCVPISNHLYFYWYRQILGQKVEFLVSFYNNEISEKSEIFDDQFSVERPDGSNFTLKIRSTKLEDSAMYFCASSEIRAETQYFGPGTRLLVL.

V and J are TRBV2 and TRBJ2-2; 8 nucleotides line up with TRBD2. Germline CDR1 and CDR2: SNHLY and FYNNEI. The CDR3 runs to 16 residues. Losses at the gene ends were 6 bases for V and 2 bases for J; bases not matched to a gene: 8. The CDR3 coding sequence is TGTGCCAGCAGGCTCGCGGCGGGAGGTAACACCGGGGAGCTGTTTTTT. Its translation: CASRLAAGGNTGELFF.

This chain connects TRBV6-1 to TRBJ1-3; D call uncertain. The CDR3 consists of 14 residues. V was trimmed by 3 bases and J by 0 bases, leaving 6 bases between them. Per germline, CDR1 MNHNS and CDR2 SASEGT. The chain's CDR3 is CASSDKSSGNTIYF. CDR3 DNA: TGTGCCAGCAGTGATAAGAGCTCTGGAAACACCATATATTTT.

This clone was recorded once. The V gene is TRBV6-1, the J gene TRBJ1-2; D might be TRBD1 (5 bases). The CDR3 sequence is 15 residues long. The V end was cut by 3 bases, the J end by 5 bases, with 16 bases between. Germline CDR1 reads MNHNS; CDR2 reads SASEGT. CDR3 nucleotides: TGTGCCAGCAGTGAGCCGCCGGGACTTGGGTATGGCTACACCTTC. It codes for CASSEPPGLGYGYTF.

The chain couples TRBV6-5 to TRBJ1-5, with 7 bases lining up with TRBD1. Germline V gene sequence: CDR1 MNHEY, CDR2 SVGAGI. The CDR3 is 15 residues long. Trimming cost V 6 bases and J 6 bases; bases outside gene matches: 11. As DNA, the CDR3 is TGTGCCAGCAGCAGTGGGGAATGGGACAGTCAGCCCCAGCATTTT. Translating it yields CASSSGEWDSQPQHF.

DNA for the CDR3: TGTGCCAGCAGGCCCAAGGGAGAGGGCGGAAACACCATATATTTT. Amino acids: CASRPKGEGGNTIYF. The chain is built from TRBV27 and TRBJ1-3, with unresolved D. V was clipped by 6 bases and J by 4 bases, with 16 bases between them. Germline lookup yields CDR1 MNHEY and CDR2 SMNVEV (reference sequence). The CDR3 runs to 15 residues.

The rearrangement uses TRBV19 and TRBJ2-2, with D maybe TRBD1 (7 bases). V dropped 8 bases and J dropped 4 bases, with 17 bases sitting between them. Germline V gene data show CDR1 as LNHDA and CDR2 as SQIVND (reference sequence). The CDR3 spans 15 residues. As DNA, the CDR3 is TGTGCCAGTCTAGGCGGGACAGCTTCCACCGGGGAGCTGTTTTTT. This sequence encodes CASLGGTASTGELFF. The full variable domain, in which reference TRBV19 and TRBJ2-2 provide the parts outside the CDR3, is DGGITQSPKYLFRKEGQNVTLSCEQNLNHDAMYWYRQDPGQGLRLIYYSQIVNDFQKGDIAEGYSVSREKKESFPLTVTSAQKNPTAFYLCASLGGTASTGELFFGEGSRLTVL.

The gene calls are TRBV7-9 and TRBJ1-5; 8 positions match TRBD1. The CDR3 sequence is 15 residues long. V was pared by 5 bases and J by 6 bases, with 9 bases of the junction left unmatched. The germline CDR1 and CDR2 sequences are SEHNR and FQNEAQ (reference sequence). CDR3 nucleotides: TGTGCCAGCAGCGGACAGGGCCGGGAAACTCAGCCCCAGCATTTT. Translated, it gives CASSGQGRETQPQHF.

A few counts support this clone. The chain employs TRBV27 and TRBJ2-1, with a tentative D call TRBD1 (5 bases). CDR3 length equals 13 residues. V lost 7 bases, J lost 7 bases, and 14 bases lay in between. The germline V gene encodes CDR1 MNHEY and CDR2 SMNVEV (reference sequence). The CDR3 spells CASKGLFRNEQFF. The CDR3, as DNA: TGTGCCAGCAAGGGGCTATTTCGGAATGAGCAGTTCTTC.

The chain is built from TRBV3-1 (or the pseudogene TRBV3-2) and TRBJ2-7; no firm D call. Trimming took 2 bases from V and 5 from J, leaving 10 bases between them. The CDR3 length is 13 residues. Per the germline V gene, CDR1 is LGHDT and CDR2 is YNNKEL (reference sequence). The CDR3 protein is CASSQSTSHEQYF. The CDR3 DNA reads TGTGCCAGCAGCCAAAGCACGAGTCACGAGCAGTACTTC.

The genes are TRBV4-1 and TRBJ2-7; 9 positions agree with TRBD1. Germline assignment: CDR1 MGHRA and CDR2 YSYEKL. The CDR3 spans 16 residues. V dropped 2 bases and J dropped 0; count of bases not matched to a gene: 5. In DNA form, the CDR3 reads TGCGCCAGCAGCCAATTTTTGGGACAGGGCTCCTACGAGCAGTACTTC. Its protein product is CASSQFLGQGSYEQYF.

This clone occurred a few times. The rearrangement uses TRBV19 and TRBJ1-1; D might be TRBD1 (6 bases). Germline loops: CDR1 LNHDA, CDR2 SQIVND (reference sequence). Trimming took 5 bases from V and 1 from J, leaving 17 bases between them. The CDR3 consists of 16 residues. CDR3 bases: TGTGCCAGTAGTTCTTCCGGGACACGAGGGAACACTGAAGCTTTCTTT. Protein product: CASSSSGTRGNTEAFF.

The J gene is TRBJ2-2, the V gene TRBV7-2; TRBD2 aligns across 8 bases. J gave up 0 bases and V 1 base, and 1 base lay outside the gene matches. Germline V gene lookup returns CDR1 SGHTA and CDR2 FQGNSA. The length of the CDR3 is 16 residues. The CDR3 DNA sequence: TGTGCCAGCAGCTTAGTAGCGGGAACGAACACCGGGGAGCTGTTTTTT. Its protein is CASSLVAGTNTGELFF.

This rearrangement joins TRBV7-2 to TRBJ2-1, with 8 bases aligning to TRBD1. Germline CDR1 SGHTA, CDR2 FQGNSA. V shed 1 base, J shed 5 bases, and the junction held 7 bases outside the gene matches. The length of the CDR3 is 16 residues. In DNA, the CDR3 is TGTGCCAGCAGCTTAGTCAGGGGGCGCTTGGACAATGAGCAGTTCTTC. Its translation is CASSLVRGRLDNEQFF. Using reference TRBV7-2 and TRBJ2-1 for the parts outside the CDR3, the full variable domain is GAGVSQSPSNKVTEKGKDVELRCDPISGHTALYWYRQSLGQGLEFLIYFQGNSAPDKSGLPSDRFSAERTGGSVSTLTIQRTQQEDSAVYLCASSLVRGRLDNEQFFGPGTRLTVL.

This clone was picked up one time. The DNA for the CDR3 is TGCGCCAGCAGCCAAGGGGACAGGTATAATGAAAAACTGTTTTTT. Its protein product is CASSQGDRYNEKLFF. The chain recombines TRBV4-3 with TRBJ1-4, with 8 bases lining up with TRBD1. Unmatched junction bases numbered 2, after V lost 1 base and J lost 4 bases. Germline loops: CDR1 LGHNA, CDR2 YSLEER. The CDR3 is made up of 15 amino acids.

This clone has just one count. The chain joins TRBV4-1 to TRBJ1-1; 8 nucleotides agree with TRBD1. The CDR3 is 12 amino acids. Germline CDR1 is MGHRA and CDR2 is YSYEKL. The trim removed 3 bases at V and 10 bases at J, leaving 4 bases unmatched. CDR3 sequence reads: CASSHPQGGAFF. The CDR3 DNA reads TGCGCCAGCAGCCATCCACAGGGGGGAGCTTTCTTT.

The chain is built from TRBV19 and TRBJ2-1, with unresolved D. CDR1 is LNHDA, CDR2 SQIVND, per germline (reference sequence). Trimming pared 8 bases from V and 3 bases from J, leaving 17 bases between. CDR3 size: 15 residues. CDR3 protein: CASRTEATYYNEQFF. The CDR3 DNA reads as TGTGCCAGTCGCACCGAGGCTACCTACTACAATGAGCAGTTCTTC.

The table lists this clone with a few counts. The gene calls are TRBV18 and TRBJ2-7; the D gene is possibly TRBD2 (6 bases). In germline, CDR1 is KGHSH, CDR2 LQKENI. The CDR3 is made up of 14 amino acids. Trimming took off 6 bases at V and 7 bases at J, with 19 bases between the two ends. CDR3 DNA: TGTGCCAGCTCCAGCGCCGGAGGGTCCGGTGAGCAGTACTTC. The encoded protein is CASSSAGGSGEQYF.

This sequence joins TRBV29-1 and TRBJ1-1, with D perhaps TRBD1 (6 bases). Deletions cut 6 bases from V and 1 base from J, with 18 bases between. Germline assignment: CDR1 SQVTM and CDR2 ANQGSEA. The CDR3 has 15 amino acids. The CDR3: CSVYRASARNTEAFF. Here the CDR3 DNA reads TGCAGCGTATACAGGGCGAGTGCGAGGAACACTGAAGCTTTCTTT.

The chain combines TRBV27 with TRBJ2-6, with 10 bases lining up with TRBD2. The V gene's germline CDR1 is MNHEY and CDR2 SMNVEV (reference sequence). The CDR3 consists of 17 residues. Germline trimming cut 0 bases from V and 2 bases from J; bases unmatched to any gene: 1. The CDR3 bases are TGTGCCAGCAGTTTATCTAGCGGGAGGACTGGGGCCAACGTCCTGACTTTC. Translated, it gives CASSLSSGRTGANVLTF.